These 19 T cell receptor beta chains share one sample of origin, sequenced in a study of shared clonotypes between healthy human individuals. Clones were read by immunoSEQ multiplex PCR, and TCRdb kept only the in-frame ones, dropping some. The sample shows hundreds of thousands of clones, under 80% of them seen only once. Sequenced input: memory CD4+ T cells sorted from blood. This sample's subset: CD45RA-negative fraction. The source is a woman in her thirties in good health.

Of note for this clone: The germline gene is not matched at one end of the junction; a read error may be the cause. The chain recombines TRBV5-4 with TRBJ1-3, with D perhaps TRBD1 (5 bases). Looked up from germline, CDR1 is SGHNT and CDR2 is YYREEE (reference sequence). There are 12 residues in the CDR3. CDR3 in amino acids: CASSSDRRGSEF. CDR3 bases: TGTGCCAGCAGCTCAGACCGCCGGGGCTCAGAGTTT. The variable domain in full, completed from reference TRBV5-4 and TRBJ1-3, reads ETGVTQSPTHLIKTRGQQVTLRCSSQSGHNTVSWYQQALGQGPQFIFQYYREEENGRGNFPPRFSGLQFPNYSSELNVNALELDDSALYLCASSSDRRGSEFGEGSWLTVV.

The chain's CDR3 is CASSPGLKETQYF. DNA of the CDR3: TGTGCCAGCAGCCCCGGACTAAAAGAGACCCAGTACTTC. The chain is built from TRBV7-7 and TRBJ2-5; TRBD2 might be the D (6 bases). Germline assignment: CDR1 SSHAT and CDR2 FNYEAQ (reference sequence). Trimming cost V 5 bases and J 3 bases, with 10 bases left between them. The CDR3 contains 13 residues.

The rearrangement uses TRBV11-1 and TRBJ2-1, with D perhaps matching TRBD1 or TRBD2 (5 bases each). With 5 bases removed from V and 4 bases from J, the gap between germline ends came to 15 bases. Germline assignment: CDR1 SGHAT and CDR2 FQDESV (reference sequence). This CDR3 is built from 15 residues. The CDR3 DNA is TGTGCCAGCAGCGAATCAGGGACGGAATACAATGAGCAGTTCTTC. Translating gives CASSESGTEYNEQFF. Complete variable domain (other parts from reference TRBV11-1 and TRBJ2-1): EAEVAQSPRYKITEKSQAVAFWCDPISGHATLYWYRQILGQGPELLVQFQDESVVDDSQLPKDRFSAERLKGVDSTLKIQPAELGDSAMYLCASSESGTEYNEQFFGPGTRLTVL.

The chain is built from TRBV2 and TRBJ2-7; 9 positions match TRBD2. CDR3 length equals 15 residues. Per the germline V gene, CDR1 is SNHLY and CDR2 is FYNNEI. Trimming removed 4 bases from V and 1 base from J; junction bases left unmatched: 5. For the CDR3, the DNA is TGTGCCAGCAGTGTTCGGGGACTAGCTTCCTACGAGCAGTACTTC. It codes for CASSVRGLASYEQYF.

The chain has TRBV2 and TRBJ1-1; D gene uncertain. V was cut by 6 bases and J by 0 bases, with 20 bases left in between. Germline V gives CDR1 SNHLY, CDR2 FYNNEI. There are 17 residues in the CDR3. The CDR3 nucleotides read TGTGCCAGCAGCTTACCCGGGAGGCGGCAGATGAACACTGAAGCTTTCTTT. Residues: CASSLPGRRQMNTEAFF.

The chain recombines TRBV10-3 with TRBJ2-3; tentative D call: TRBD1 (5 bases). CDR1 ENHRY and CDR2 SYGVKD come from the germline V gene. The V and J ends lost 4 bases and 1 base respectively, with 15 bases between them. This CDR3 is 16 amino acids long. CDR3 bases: TGTGCCATCAGTGGGGGCAGACAATACGGCACAGATACGCAGTATTTT. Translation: CAISGGRQYGTDTQYF.

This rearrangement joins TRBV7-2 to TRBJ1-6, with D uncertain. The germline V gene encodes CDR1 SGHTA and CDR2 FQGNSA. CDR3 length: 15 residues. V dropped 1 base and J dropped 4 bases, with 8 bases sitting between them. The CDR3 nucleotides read TGTGCCAGCAGCTTAGGGCTTCTTTATAATTCACCCCTCCACTTT. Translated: CASSLGLLYNSPLHF.

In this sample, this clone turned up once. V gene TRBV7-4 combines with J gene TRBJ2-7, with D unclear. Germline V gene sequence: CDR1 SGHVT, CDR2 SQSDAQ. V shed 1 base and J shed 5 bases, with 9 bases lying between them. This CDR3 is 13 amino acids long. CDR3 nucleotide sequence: TGTGCCAGCAGCTTAGGTCCCGTCAACGAGCAGTACTTC. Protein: CASSLGPVNEQYF.

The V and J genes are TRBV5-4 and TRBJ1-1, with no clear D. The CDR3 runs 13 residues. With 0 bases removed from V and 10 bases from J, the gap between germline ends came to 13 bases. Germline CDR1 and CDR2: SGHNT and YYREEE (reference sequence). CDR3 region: CASSLAGAGIAFF. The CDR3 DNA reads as TGTGCCAGCAGCTTGGCGGGCGCTGGGATAGCTTTCTTT.

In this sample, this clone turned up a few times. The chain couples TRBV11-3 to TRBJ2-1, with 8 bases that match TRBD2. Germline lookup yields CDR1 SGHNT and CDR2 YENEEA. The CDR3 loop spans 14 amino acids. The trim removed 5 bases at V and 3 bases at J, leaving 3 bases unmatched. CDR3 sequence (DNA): TGTGCCAGCAGCGGCGCGGGGGGCTACAATGAGCAGTTCTTC. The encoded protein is CASSGAGGYNEQFF.

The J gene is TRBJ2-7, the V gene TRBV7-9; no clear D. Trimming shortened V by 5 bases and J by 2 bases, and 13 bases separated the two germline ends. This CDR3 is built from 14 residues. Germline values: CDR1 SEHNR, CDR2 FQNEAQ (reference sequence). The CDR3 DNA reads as TGTGCCAGCAGCCCCCGAGACGCCACCTACGAGCAGTACTTC. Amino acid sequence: CASSPRDATYEQYF.

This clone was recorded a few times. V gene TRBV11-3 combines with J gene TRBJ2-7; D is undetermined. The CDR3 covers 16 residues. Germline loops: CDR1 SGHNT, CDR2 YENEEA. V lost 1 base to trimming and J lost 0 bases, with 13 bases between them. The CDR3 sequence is CASSLGRTLSSYEQYF. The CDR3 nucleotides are TGTGCCAGCAGCTTAGGAAGGACGTTAAGCTCCTACGAGCAGTACTTC.

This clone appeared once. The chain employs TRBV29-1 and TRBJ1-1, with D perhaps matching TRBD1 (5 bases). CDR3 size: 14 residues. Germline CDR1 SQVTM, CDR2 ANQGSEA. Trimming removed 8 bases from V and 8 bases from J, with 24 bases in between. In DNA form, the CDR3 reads TGCAGCCCGGGAATTGGGCAGGGTGCCTTCGAAGCTTTCTTT. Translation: CSPGIGQGAFEAFF.

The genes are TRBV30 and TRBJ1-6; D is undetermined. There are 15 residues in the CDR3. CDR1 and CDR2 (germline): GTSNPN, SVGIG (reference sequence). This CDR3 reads CASGYPSSYNSPLHF. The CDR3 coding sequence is TGTGCTTCGGGTTATCCGAGCTCCTATAATTCACCCCTCCACTTT.

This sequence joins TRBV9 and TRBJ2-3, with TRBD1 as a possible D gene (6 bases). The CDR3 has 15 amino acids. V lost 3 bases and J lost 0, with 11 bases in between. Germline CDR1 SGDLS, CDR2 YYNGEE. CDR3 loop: CASSARTASTDTQYF. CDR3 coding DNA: TGTGCCAGCAGCGCCAGGACAGCGAGCACAGATACGCAGTATTTT.

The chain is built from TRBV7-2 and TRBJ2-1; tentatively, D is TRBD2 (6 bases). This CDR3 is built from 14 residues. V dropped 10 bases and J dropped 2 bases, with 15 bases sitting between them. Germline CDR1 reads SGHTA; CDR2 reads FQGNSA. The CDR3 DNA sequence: TGTGCCACCGGGAGCCGAGAGACCTACAATGAGCAGTTCTTC. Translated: CATGSRETYNEQFF. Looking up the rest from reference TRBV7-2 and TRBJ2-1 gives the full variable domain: GAGVSQSPSNKVTEKGKDVELRCDPISGHTALYWYRQSLGQGLEFLIYFQGNSAPDKSGLPSDRFSAERTGGSVSTLTIQRTQQEDSAVYLCATGSRETYNEQFFGPGTRLTVL.

CDR3 loop: CASSPTWMSSQPQHF. The DNA of the CDR3 is TGTGCCAGCAGCCCGACATGGATGAGTTCCCAGCCCCAGCATTTT. The chain couples TRBV7-2 to TRBJ1-5, with unresolved D. The CDR3 consists of 15 residues. The V and J ends lost 5 bases and 7 bases respectively, with 18 bases between them. Per germline, CDR1 SGHTA and CDR2 FQGNSA. Together with reference TRBV7-2 and TRBJ1-5, the CDR3 gives the full variable domain: GAGVSQSPSNKVTEKGKDVELRCDPISGHTALYWYRQSLGQGLEFLIYFQGNSAPDKSGLPSDRFSAERTGGSVSTLTIQRTQQEDSAVYLCASSPTWMSSQPQHFGDGTRLSIL.

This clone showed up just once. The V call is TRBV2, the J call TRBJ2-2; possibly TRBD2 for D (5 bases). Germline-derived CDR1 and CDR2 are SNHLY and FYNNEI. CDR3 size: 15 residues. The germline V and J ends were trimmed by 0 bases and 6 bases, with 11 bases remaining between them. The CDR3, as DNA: TGTGCCAGCAGTGAAGCTGGTGGGAGCCCCGGGGAGCTGTTTTTT. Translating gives CASSEAGGSPGELFF.

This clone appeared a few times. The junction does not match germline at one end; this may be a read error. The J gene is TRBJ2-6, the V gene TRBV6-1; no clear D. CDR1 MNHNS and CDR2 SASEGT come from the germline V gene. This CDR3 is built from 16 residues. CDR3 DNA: TGTGCCAGCAGGGAAGGACGGAACTCTGGGGCCAACGTCCTGACTTTC. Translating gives CASREGRNSGANVLTF.